The 18 T cell receptor beta chains below all came from one sample that was sequenced in a study of control samples from healthy donors and cancer patients. The table came from immunoSEQ multiplex PCR; TCRdb's copy has only in-frame clones and leaves some out. This table has roughly 170,000 clones, 94% appearing once. The sequenced sample was blood. The receptors derive from a woman in her late teens or twenties in good health.

The CDR3 coding sequence is TGCGCCAGCCAGGGTGAGGGATATGGCTACACCTTC. Translation: CASQGEGYGYTF. The genes are TRBV5-1 and TRBJ1-2, with D perhaps TRBD1 (5 bases). Trimming cost V 7 bases and J 5 bases, with 12 bases left between them. The CDR3 extends over 12 amino acids. Germline assignment: CDR1 SGHRS and CDR2 YFSETQ.

The chain carries TRBV7-3 and TRBJ1-2; TRBD1 matches at 10 bases. This CDR3 spans 14 amino acids. The germline gives CDR1 SGHTA, CDR2 FQGTGA. Germline trimming cut 5 bases from V and 8 bases from J; bases unmatched to any gene: 8. The CDR3 DNA sequence: TGTGCCAGCAGCGGACGGACAGGGGGTAAGGGCTACACCTTC. Amino acids: CASSGRTGGKGYTF.

V is TRBV2 and J is TRBJ1-1, with D perhaps matching TRBD1 (5 bases). This CDR3 contains 14 residues. Per the germline V gene, CDR1 is SNHLY and CDR2 is FYNNEI. The V end was cut by 5 bases, the J end by 4 bases, with 14 bases between. This CDR3 is CASSMSGSGTEAFF. The CDR3 nucleotides read TGTGCCAGCAGTATGTCAGGGTCGGGCACTGAAGCTTTCTTT. Using reference TRBV2 and TRBJ1-1 for the parts outside the CDR3, the full variable domain is EPEVTQTPSHQVTQMGQEVILRCVPISNHLYFYWYRQILGQKVEFLVSFYNNEISEKSEIFDDQFSVERPDGSNFTLKIRSTKLEDSAMYFCASSMSGSGTEAFFGQGTRLTVV.

The V call is TRBV11-2, the J call TRBJ2-3; unclear D gene. Trimming removed 5 bases at V and 5 bases at J, with 11 bases between. In germline, CDR1 is SGHAT, CDR2 FQNNGV. The CDR3 has 13 residues. The CDR3: CASSPPGLDTQYF. CDR3 in DNA: TGTGCCAGCAGCCCCCCCGGGTTAGATACGCAGTATTTT.

This chain connects TRBV28 to TRBJ1-4; D may be TRBD1 (5 bases). The CDR3 has 14 amino acids. V lost 4 bases to trimming and J lost 7 bases, with 13 bases between them. Germline CDR1 MDHEN, CDR2 SYDVKM. The CDR3 DNA follows: TGTGCCAGCAGTTCCGGGACGGGACTTGAAAAACTGTTTTTT. This gives the protein CASSSGTGLEKLFF.

The genes are TRBV5-1 and TRBJ1-1; maybe TRBD1 (5 bases). CDR1 SGHRS and CDR2 YFSETQ come from the germline V gene. The CDR3 extends over 13 amino acids. V was trimmed by 0 bases and J by 6 bases, leaving 9 bases between them. The CDR3 nucleotides are TGCGCCAGCAGCTTGGGTGGGACCGCTGAAGCTTTCTTT. This translates into CASSLGGTAEAFF.

This chain joins TRBV7-3 and TRBJ2-2; D is perhaps TRBD1 or TRBD2 (7 bases each). V was pared by 5 bases and J by 2 bases, with 21 bases between. The CDR3 runs 18 residues. The germline V gene has CDR1 SGHTA and CDR2 FQGTGA. The CDR3 protein is CASSPNLGGTVNTGELFF. CDR3 in DNA: TGTGCCAGCAGCCCAAACCTCGGGGGGACAGTCAACACCGGGGAGCTGTTTTTT.

The chain uses TRBV5-1 and TRBJ2-7; TRBD1 matches at 7 bases. The CDR3 contains 14 residues. CDR1 SGHRS and CDR2 YFSETQ come from the germline V gene. The V segment lost 5 bases and the J segment 0 bases; nucleotides outside the gene matches: 5. The CDR3 protein is CASRSGTDSYEQYF. The DNA for the CDR3 is TGCGCCAGCAGGTCCGGGACAGACTCCTACGAGCAGTACTTC.

The chain uses TRBV6-5 and TRBJ2-7, with D possibly being TRBD1 (6 bases). Trimming left V 5 bases short and J 5 bases short, with 19 bases between. Per germline, CDR1 MNHEY and CDR2 SVGAGI. The CDR3 consists of 15 residues. CDR3 amino acids: CASSPLTGSYDEQYF. The CDR3 coding sequence is TGTGCCAGCAGTCCGCTAACAGGGTCCTACGACGAGCAGTACTTC.

The chain has TRBV6-2 or TRBV6-3 and TRBJ2-7; TRBD2 matches 9 bases. This CDR3 spans 15 amino acids. V was pared by 5 bases and J by 4 bases, with 9 bases of the junction left unmatched. Looked up from germline, CDR1 is MNHEY and CDR2 is SVGEGT. CDR3 coding DNA: TGTGCCAGCAGTCGCTCCACAGCGGGGGGATACGAGCAGTACTTC. Encoded protein: CASSRSTAGGYEQYF.

The chain is built from TRBV7-2 and TRBJ1-1; D ambiguous. CDR3 length: 15 residues. Germline assignment: CDR1 SGHTA and CDR2 FQGNSA. V dropped 0 bases and J dropped 0 bases, with 8 bases sitting between them. The CDR3 nucleotides read TGTGCCAGCAGCTTAGCCTACCGGGTGAACACTGAAGCTTTCTTT. Encoded protein: CASSLAYRVNTEAFF.

V gene TRBV4-2 combines with J gene TRBJ2-7, with 8 bases that match TRBD1. CDR3 length: 13 residues. CDR1 LGHNA and CDR2 YNFKEQ come from the germline V gene. V shed 4 bases and J 1 base; nucleotides not matched to a gene: 0. The CDR3 loop reads CASSRTGSYEQYF. CDR3 in DNA: TGTGCCAGCAGCCGGACAGGGTCCTACGAGCAGTACTTC.

This chain uses TRBV5-1 with TRBJ1-4; D is perhaps TRBD1 (5 bases). In germline, CDR1 is SGHRS, CDR2 YFSETQ. The CDR3 sequence is 15 residues long. V gave up 7 bases and J gave up 3 bases, with 16 bases separating them. CDR3 coding DNA: TGCGCCAGCTCTAGGGTCTCGGGGGCTAATGAAAAACTGTTTTTT. Residues: CASSRVSGANEKLFF.

The chain has TRBV10-3 and TRBJ1-5, with D unclear. CDR3 length: 13 residues. Germline V gene lookup returns CDR1 ENHRY and CDR2 SYGVKD. Trimming took off 4 bases at V and 7 bases at J, with 11 bases between the two ends. This chain's CDR3 is CAISGDRGQPQHF. CDR3 in DNA: TGTGCCATCAGTGGGGATCGAGGGCAGCCCCAGCATTTT.

The V and J genes are TRBV6-6 and TRBJ1-1; the D is unclear. The ends were cut back, 7 bases at V and 0 bases at J, with 12 bases in the middle. The CDR3 is 14 amino acids. CDR1 and CDR2 from the germline V gene are MNHNY and SVGAGI (reference sequence). The CDR3 reads CASTDPTVNTEAFF. In nucleotides, the CDR3 is TGTGCCAGCACCGACCCCACGGTGAACACTGAAGCTTTCTTT.

V usage is TRBV6-1 and J usage is TRBJ2-7; maybe TRBD2 (5 bases). CDR1 and CDR2 from the germline V gene are MNHNS and SASEGT. The V gene lost 2 bases and the J gene lost 0 bases, with 14 bases spanning the gap. The CDR3 contains 16 residues. This CDR3 is CASSELDGDSSYEQYF. CDR3 in DNA: TGTGCCAGCAGTGAATTGGACGGGGATAGCTCCTACGAGCAGTACTTC.

The CDR3 DNA reads TGTGCCAGCAGGAGAGGGACTAGCGGGGACACAGATACGCAGTATTTT. This codes for CASRRGTSGDTDTQYF. The V call is TRBV28, the J call TRBJ2-3; TRBD2 matches at 13 bases. J gave up 2 bases and V 6 bases, and 5 bases lay outside the gene matches. Germline CDR1 MDHEN, CDR2 SYDVKM. CDR3 size: 16 residues.

The chain links TRBV10-2 to TRBJ1-1; TRBD1 is a possible D gene (6 bases). V lost 9 bases, J lost 5 bases, and 10 bases lay in between. The CDR3 is made up of 11 amino acids. Germline CDR1 WSHSY, CDR2 SAAADI. CDR3 in amino acids: CASRQGTEAFF. CDR3 coding DNA: TGCGCCAGTCGGCAGGGGACTGAAGCTTTCTTT.